This T cell receptor beta chain was sequenced in a study of T cell repertoires in cytomegalovirus infection. Study details: An indication of both CMV infection and matching HLA type came from public TCR beta signatures. Findings of the study overall: Using cumulative public TCR beta family frequency, the authors identified those who carried CMV together with the relevant HLA.

V was clipped by 2 bases and J by 1 base, with 8 bases between them. The CDR3 extends over 14 amino acids. In germline, CDR1 is SNHLY, CDR2 FYNNEI. Via MiXCR, TCRdb re-called the reads, giving one row per CDR3 protein. The repertoire consists of about 360,000 distinct CDR3 sequences, with approximately 18% occurring once and the leading ten covering roughly 9%. This clonotype has only a few counts. Antigen specificity is unknown. This clonotype originated in a human donor in good health (CMV status not recorded). Some clones in this sample may be carry-over from other donors' samples. The gene calls are TRBV2 and TRBJ2-5; weak D call: TRBD2 (6 bases). The sequenced material came from PBMCs. Written as DNA, the CDR3 is TGTGCCAGCAGTGAATGGAGGGCCCAAGAGACCCAGTACTTC. This encodes CASSEWRAQETQYF.